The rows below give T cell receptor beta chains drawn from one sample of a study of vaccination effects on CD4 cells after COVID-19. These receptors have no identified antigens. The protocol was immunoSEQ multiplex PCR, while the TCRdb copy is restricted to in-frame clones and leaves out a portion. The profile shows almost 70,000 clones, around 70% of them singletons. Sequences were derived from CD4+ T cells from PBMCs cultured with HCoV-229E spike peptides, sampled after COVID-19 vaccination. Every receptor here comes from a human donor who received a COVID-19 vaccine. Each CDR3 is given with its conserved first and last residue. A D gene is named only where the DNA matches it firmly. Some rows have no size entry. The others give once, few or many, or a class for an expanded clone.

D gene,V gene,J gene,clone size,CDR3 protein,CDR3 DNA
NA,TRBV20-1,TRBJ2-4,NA,CSASPDSNFNKNIQYF,TGCAGTGCTAGTCCTGACAGCAATTTTAACAAAAACATTCAGTACTTC
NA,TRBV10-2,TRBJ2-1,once,CASSPRTYNEQFF,TGCGCCAGCAGTCCCCGGACTTACAATGAGCAGTTCTTC
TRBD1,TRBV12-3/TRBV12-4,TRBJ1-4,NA,CASSTGGGEKLFF,TGTGCCAGCAGCACAGGGGGTGGTGAAAAACTGTTTTTT
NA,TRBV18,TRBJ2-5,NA,CASSPGGQETQYF,TGTGCCAGCTCACCCGGGGGCCAGGAGACCCAGTACTTC
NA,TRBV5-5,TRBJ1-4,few,CASSLEVWEEKLFF,TGTGCCAGCAGCTTGGAGGTTTGGGAAGAAAAACTGTTTTTT
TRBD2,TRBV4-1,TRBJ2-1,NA,CASSQAASGGYKQFF,TGCGCCAGCAGCCAAGCGGCTAGCGGGGGGTATAAGCAGTTCTTC
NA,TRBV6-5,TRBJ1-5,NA,CASSYRPLTDQPQHF,TGTGCCAGCAGTTACAGGCCTCTGACTGATCAGCCCCAGCATTTT
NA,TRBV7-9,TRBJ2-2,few,CASSPFSTVNTGELFF,TGTGCCAGCAGCCCCTTCTCTACAGTGAACACCGGGGAGCTGTTTTTT
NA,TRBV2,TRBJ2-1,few,CASSGERTNYNEQFF,TGTGCCAGCAGTGGGGAAAGGACTAACTACAATGAGCAGTTCTTC
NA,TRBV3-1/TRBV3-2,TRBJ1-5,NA,CASRPTKQTPSNQPQHF,TGTGCCAGCAGGCCCACTAAACAGACACCGAGCAATCAGCCCCAGCATTTT
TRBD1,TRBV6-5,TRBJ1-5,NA,CAIRQGVGNQPQHF,TGTGCCATCCGACAGGGTGTCGGAAATCAGCCCCAGCATTTT
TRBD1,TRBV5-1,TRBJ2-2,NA,CASGGQLGSGELFF,TGCGCCAGCGGGGGACAGTTGGGGTCCGGGGAGCTGTTTTTT
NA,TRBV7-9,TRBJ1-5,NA,CASSLGGGGGPQHF,TGTGCCAGCAGCTTAGGAGGCGGGGGCGGGCCCCAGCATTTT
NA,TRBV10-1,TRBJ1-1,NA,CASSESHTEAFF,TGCGCCAGCAGTGAGTCGCACACTGAAGCTTTCTTT
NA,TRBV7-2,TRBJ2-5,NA,CASSFGGGKETQYF,TGTGCCAGCAGCTTTGGAGGGGGAAAGGAGACCCAGTACTTC
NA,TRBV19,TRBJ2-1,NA,CASSIEWIPLSSYNEQFF,TGTGCCAGTAGTATAGAGTGGATTCCCCTAAGCTCCTACAATGAGCAGTTCTTC
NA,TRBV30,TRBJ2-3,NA,CAWESGGRTDTQYF,TGTGCCTGGGAATCCGGGGGCCGTACAGATACGCAGTATTTT
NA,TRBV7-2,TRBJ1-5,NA,CASSKQGQPQHF,TGTGCCAGCAGCAAACAAGGCCAGCCCCAGCATTTT
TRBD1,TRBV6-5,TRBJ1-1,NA,CASSYSGQGNTEAFF,TGTGCCAGCAGTTACTCGGGACAGGGTAACACTGAAGCTTTCTTT
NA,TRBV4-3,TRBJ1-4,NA,CASSQNRAVSEKLFF,TGCGCCAGCAGCCAGAACAGGGCGGTTAGTGAAAAACTGTTTTTT
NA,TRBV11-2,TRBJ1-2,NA,CASSPGGANYGYTF,TGTGCCAGCAGCCCGGGGGGGGCAAACTATGGCTACACCTTC
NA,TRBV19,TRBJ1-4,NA,CASSRSAPTFRELSGKYEKLFF,TGTGCCAGTAGTAGGAGTGCCCCCACTTTTCGCGAGCTTTCGGGAAAATATGAAAAACTGTTTTTT
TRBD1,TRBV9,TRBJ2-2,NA,CASSARDRVPGELFF,TGTGCCAGCAGCGCCCGGGACAGGGTCCCCGGGGAGCTGTTTTTT
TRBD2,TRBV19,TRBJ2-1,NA,CASARLASSYNEQFF,TGTGCCAGCGCCAGACTAGCTAGCTCCTACAATGAGCAGTTCTTC
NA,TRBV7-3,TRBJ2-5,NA,CASSLSRNSGTQYF,TGTGCCAGCAGCTTAAGCAGGAACAGCGGGACCCAGTACTTC
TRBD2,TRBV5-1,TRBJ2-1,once,CASSGLLAGGHNEQFF,TGCGCCAGCAGCGGCCTACTAGCGGGGGGCCACAATGAGCAGTTCTTC
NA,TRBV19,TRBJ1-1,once,CASSKTGNTEAFF,TGTGCCAGTAGTAAAACAGGGAACACTGAAGCTTTCTTT
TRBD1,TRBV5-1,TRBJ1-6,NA,CASSRSGGDSPLHF,TGCGCCAGCAGTAGGTCAGGGGGCGATTCACCCCTCCACTTT
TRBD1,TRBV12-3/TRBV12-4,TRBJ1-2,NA,CASQTGAVGYTF,TGTGCCAGCCAGACAGGGGCCGTTGGCTACACCTTC
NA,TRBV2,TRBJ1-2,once,CASSGQLYGYTF,TGTGCCAGCAGTGGACAACTCTATGGCTACACCTTC
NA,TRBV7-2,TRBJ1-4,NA,CASSLVSGRATNEKLFF,TGTGCCAGCAGCTTAGTTTCAGGGAGGGCAACTAATGAAAAACTGTTTTTT
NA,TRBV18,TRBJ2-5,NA,CASSPDRETQYF,TGTGCCAGCTCACCTGACCGGGAGACCCAGTACTTC
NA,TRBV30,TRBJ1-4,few,CAWSRSYEKLFF,TGTGCCTGGAGCCGCTCCTATGAAAAACTGTTTTTT
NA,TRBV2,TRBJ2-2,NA,CASSVERGGELFF,TGTGCCAGCAGCGTAGAGCGCGGCGGGGAGCTGTTTTTT
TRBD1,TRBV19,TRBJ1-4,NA,CASSIIGTAIEKLFF,TGTGCCAGTAGTATAATCGGGACAGCTATTGAAAAACTGTTTTTT
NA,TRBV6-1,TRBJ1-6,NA,CASSDAGIPLHF,TGTGCCAGCAGTGACGCCGGAATACCCCTCCACTTT
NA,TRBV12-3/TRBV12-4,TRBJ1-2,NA,CASSSSPNYGYTF,TGTGCCAGCAGTTCGTCCCCCAACTATGGCTACACCTTC
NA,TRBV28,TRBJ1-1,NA,CASSGPGGRAEAFF,TGTGCCAGCAGCGGGCCGGGGGGTCGCGCTGAAGCTTTCTTT
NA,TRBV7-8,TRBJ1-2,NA,CASSVRGRRFLGTF,TGTGCCAGCAGCGTGCGGGGCCGCCGGTTTTTAGGCACCTTC
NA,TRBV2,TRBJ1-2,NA,CASSEGVKGRGGYTF,TGTGCCAGCAGTGAAGGAGTGAAGGGGAGAGGTGGCTACACCTTC
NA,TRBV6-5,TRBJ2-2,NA,CASRDQGNTGELFF,TGTGCCAGCAGAGACCAGGGAAACACCGGGGAGCTGTTTTTT
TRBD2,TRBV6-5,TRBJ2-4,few,CASSYSIGGGKNIQYF,TGTGCCAGCAGTTACTCGATTGGGGGGGGCAAAAACATTCAGTACTTC
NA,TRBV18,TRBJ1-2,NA,CASSPPGGTYGYTF,TGTGCCAGCTCACCACCGGGAGGGACTTATGGCTACACCTTC
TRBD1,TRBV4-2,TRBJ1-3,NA,CASSLSDRDSGNTIYF,TGTGCCAGCAGCCTTTCCGACAGGGACTCTGGAAACACCATATATTTT
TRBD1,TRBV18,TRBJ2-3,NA,CASSPPKTGATDTQYF,TGTGCCAGCTCACCACCGAAGACAGGGGCCACAGATACGCAGTATTTT
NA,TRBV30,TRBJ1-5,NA,CAWSGGPNQPQHF,TGTGCCTGGAGTGGAGGACCCAATCAGCCCCAGCATTTT